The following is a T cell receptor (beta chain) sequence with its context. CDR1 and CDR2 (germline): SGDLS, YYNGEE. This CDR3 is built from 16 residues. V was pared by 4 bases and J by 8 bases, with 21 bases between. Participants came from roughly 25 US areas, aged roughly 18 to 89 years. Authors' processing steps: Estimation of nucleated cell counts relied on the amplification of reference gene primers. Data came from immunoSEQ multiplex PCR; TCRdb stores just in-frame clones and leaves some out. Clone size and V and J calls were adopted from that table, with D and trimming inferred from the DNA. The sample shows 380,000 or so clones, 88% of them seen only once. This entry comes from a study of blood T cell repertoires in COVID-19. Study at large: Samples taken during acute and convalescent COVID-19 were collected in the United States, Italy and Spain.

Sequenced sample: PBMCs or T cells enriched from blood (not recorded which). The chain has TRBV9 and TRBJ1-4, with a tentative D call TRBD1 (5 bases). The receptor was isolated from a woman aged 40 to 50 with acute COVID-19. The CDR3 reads CASSPQPGLQTEKLFF. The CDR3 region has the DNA TGTGCCAGCAGCCCACAGCCGGGACTCCAGACGGAAAAACTGTTTTTT.